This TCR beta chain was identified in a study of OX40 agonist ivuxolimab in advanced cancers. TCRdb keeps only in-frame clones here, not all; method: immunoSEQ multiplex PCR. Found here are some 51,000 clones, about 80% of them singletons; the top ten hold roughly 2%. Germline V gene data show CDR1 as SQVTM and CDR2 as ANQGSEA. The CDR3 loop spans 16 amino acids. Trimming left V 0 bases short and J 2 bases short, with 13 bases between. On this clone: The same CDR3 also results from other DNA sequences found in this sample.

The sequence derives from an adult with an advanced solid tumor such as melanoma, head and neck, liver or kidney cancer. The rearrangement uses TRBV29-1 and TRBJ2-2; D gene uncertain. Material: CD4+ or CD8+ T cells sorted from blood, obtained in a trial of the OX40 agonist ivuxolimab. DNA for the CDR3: TGCAGCGTTGAAGATGGTGGCCCCACAAACACCGGGGAGCTGTTTTTT. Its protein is CSVEDGGPTNTGELFF.